There are a few counts of the clone carrying this TCR beta chain. The sample is drawn from a study of T cells in Graves' hyperthyroidism and ophthalmopathy. What was amplified from RNA transcripts were TCR beta CDR3 regions. The TCR CDR3 was amplified in a first-round RT-PCR using the HTBI primer set. TCRdb re-derived calls from the multiplex PCR reads in MiXCR, one entry per CDR3 protein. The sample carries 350,000 or so distinct CDR3 sequences, approximately 18% recorded once. Germline CDR1 and CDR2: SNHLY and FYNNEI. Losses at the gene ends were 1 base for V and 1 base for J; bases not matched to a gene: 3. The CDR3 is made up of 16 amino acids.

The chain recombines TRBV2 with TRBJ2-2; TRBD2 matches at 7 bases. The TCR sequence derives from a woman between 50 and 59 years old with Graves' hyperthyroidism. What was sequenced was blood. The CDR3: CASSEGGGGNTGELFF. CDR3 bases: TGTGCCAGCAGTGAAGGGGGGGGGGGGAACACCGGGGAGCTGTTTTTT.